The rows below give T cell receptor beta chains drawn from one sample of a study of T-cell reconstitution after alpha-beta-depleted transplantation in children. TCRdb processed the PCR reads anew with MiXCR; each CDR3 protein has one entry. The repertoire holds about 610,000 distinct CDR3 sequences, with about 10% as singletons. This specimen consisted of PBMCs from the stem cell graft donor, obtained from the stem cell graft. These receptors originate from a human donor who donated a stem cell graft to a child with acute myeloid leukemia. CDR3s leave out the opening cysteine and the closing phenylalanine or tryptophan.

v_call cdr3_aa
TRBV28 ASSRTGFGEKLF
TRBV12-3/TRBV12-4 ASSALAGAVTEQF
TRBV5-1 ASGTVMGEQY
TRBV20-1 SARRGAGGHTGELF
TRBV20-1 SAAGLAGALRGELF
TRBV7-9 ASSPQAGLSYNEQF
TRBV25-1 ASRTGTGSHEQY
TRBV24-1 ATSDIGEQF
TRBV5-1 ASSLGSEETQY
TRBV6-1 ASSLSGTGLGETQY
TRBV7-6 ASSPNSGTATGAQF
TRBV24-1 ATSDPTERTDTQY
TRBV20-1 SALVSTDTQY
TRBV6-1 ASSALYNTEAF
TRBV7-9 ASSSSPGQGMNTEAF
TRBV7-9 ASSSNLGREQY
TRBV27 ASSFSPGQGGSPLH
TRBV3-1 ASSRVAFEKLF
TRBV5-1 ASSAAYEQY
TRBV5-6 ASSWIQTRNTGELF
TRBV6-2/TRBV6-3 ASSYARVEYPGYNEQF
TRBV25-1 ASSGARQLNTEAF
TRBV7-3 ASSLSPLAGATGELF
TRBV5-6 ASSLYVGLAGEQF
TRBV29-1 SVVASGETQY
TRBV27 ASSLSGGNYGYT
TRBV7-3 ASSARDVSYNEQF
TRBV20-1 SARSLPWNGEQY
TRBV20-1 SASYRARDNQPQH
TRBV10-2 ASSVGGYTGQF
TRBV20-1 SAVAGGKEETQY
TRBV20-1 SAPKTGTRGYNEQF
TRBV27 ASSLDGGSFQY
TRBV7-2 ASSLAQAGGPSDTQY
TRBV20-1 SAPEGRSYEQY
TRBV19 ASSPAGQTTFQETQY
TRBV5-1 ASSREGDGEQF
TRBV12-3/TRBV12-4 ASSSRTSGSVDTQY
TRBV20-1 SARNVAQETQY
TRBV5-1 ASSLEGYRGYYEQY
TRBV7-3 ASSLNPSAGELF
TRBV10-3 AISEFSAIGEEGETQY
TRBV20-1 SAGGDRDYEQY
TRBV15 ATSRERGWGEAF
TRBV5-1 ASSLDGTEETQY
TRBV20-1 SAGTSGRADNEQF